This is a list of T cell receptor beta chains from one sample in a study of cytomegalovirus exposure and HLA in healthy donors. Repertoires were generated with immunoSEQ multiplex PCR, while TCRdb's copy carries only in-frame clones and drops some. This table holds 300,000 or so clones, 80% to 90% found once. The sequencing sample was made of PBMCs. Receptor source: a woman aged 40 to 50 in good health and CMV-seropositive. Each CDR3 is given with its conserved first and last residue. The D gene is left open where the match is weak. The size entry is marked missing in some rows and otherwise reads once, few, many or a size class.

d_gene: TRBD2; abundance: -; j_gene: TRBJ2-3; v_gene: TRBV19; CDR3aa: CASRRVAGATQYF; CDR3nt: TGTGCCAGTAGGAGGGTAGCGGGAGCCACGCAGTATTTT
d_gene: TRBD1; abundance: -; j_gene: TRBJ2-3; v_gene: TRBV14; CDR3aa: CASSPRGGQGTDTQYF; CDR3nt: TGTGCCAGCAGCCCTCGGGGCGGACAGGGTACAGATACGCAGTATTTT
d_gene: TRBD1; abundance: -; j_gene: TRBJ1-2; v_gene: TRBV29-1; CDR3aa: CSVEQTGSGYTF; CDR3nt: TGCAGCGTTGAACAGACAGGGAGTGGCTACACCTTC
d_gene: -; abundance: -; j_gene: TRBJ1-3; v_gene: TRBV7-2; CDR3aa: CASSQAPRLAGNTIYF; CDR3nt: TGTGCCAGCAGCCAAGCCCCTCGTTTAGCTGGAAACACCATATATTTT
d_gene: TRBD1; abundance: -; j_gene: TRBJ1-1; v_gene: TRBV28; CDR3aa: CASSPGGGLGTEAFF; CDR3nt: TGTGCCAGCAGCCCAGGGGGAGGTCTAGGAACTGAAGCTTTCTTT
d_gene: TRBD2; abundance: -; j_gene: TRBJ2-1; v_gene: TRBV7-2; CDR3aa: CASSSGLAGGNEQFF; CDR3nt: TGTGCCAGCAGCTCCGGACTAGCGGGGGGCAATGAGCAGTTCTTC
d_gene: -; abundance: -; j_gene: TRBJ1-2; v_gene: TRBV19; CDR3aa: CASTFRANYGYTF; CDR3nt: TGTGCCAGTACTTTCAGGGCTAACTATGGCTACACCTTC
d_gene: TRBD1; abundance: few; j_gene: TRBJ1-5; v_gene: TRBV19; CDR3aa: CASSITGGDQPQHF; CDR3nt: TGTGCCAGTAGTATTACAGGGGGTGATCAGCCCCAGCATTTT
d_gene: -; abundance: -; j_gene: TRBJ2-7; v_gene: TRBV27; CDR3aa: CASSPRGTYSSYEQYF; CDR3nt: TGTGCCAGCAGTCCCCGTGGGACTTACAGCTCCTACGAGCAGTACTTC
d_gene: TRBD1; abundance: -; j_gene: TRBJ1-4; v_gene: TRBV28; CDR3aa: CASQGDRVEKLFF; CDR3nt: TGTGCCAGCCAGGGAGACAGGGTTGAAAAACTGTTTTTT
d_gene: -; abundance: -; j_gene: TRBJ2-2; v_gene: TRBV19; CDR3aa: CASSMVKPRDTGELFF; CDR3nt: TGTGCCAGTAGTATGGTGAAACCGAGAGACACCGGGGAGCTGTTTTTT
d_gene: TRBD2; abundance: few; j_gene: TRBJ2-1; v_gene: TRBV4-3; CDR3aa: CASSQDSGSSYNEQFF; CDR3nt: TGCGCCAGCAGCCAAGATAGCGGGAGCTCCTACAATGAGCAGTTCTTC
d_gene: -; abundance: -; j_gene: TRBJ2-7; v_gene: TRBV6-1; CDR3aa: CASSDWSVYEQYF; CDR3nt: TGTGCCAGCAGTGACTGGTCAGTCTACGAGCAGTACTTC
d_gene: -; abundance: once; j_gene: TRBJ1-6; v_gene: TRBV9; CDR3aa: CASSARDTDNSPLHF; CDR3nt: TGTGCCAGCAGCGCCCGGGACACGGACAATTCACCCCTCCACTTT
d_gene: -; abundance: -; j_gene: TRBJ1-3; v_gene: TRBV6-6; CDR3aa: CASSYRGFSGNTIYF; CDR3nt: TGTGCCAGCAGTTATCGAGGGTTCTCTGGAAACACCATATATTTT
d_gene: TRBD1; abundance: once; j_gene: TRBJ2-2; v_gene: TRBV2; CDR3aa: CASKQGEGSGELFF; CDR3nt: TGTGCCAGCAAGCAGGGGGAAGGGTCCGGGGAGCTGTTTTTT
d_gene: TRBD1; abundance: -; j_gene: TRBJ2-7; v_gene: TRBV29-1; CDR3aa: CSVRAPGQGFYEQYF; CDR3nt: TGCAGCGTCCGAGCCCCGGGACAGGGGTTCTACGAGCAGTACTTC
d_gene: -; abundance: -; j_gene: TRBJ2-3; v_gene: TRBV15; CDR3aa: CATSRDFPDTQYF; CDR3nt: TGTGCCACCAGCAGAGATTTCCCGGATACGCAGTATTTT
d_gene: -; abundance: -; j_gene: TRBJ2-5; v_gene: TRBV20-1; CDR3aa: CSARRGGQYF; CDR3nt: TGCAGTGCGCGAAGGGGAGGCCAGTACTTC
d_gene: TRBD2; abundance: -; j_gene: TRBJ2-7; v_gene: TRBV7-2; CDR3aa: CASSPRGMEGSEQYF; CDR3nt: TGTGCCAGCAGCCCGCGGGGGATGGAGGGATCCGAGCAGTACTTC
d_gene: -; abundance: -; j_gene: TRBJ2-7; v_gene: TRBV13; CDR3aa: CASSLGSLVSYEQYF; CDR3nt: TGTGCCAGCAGCTTAGGCTCCCTAGTTTCCTACGAGCAGTACTTC
d_gene: -; abundance: once; j_gene: TRBJ2-5; v_gene: TRBV21-1; CDR3aa: CASSNYSGLAGETQYF; CDR3nt: TGTGCCAGCAGCAATTACTCTGGACTAGCTGGAGAGACCCAGTACTTC
d_gene: -; abundance: -; j_gene: TRBJ1-5; v_gene: TRBV30; CDR3aa: CAWSSSGDNQPQHF; CDR3nt: TGTGCCTGGAGTTCTTCCGGGGACAATCAGCCCCAGCATTTT
d_gene: TRBD1; abundance: -; j_gene: TRBJ2-5; v_gene: TRBV19; CDR3aa: CASSIAPGGTETQYF; CDR3nt: TGTGCCAGTAGTATCGCGCCAGGGGGCACAGAGACCCAGTACTTC
d_gene: -; abundance: -; j_gene: TRBJ2-7; v_gene: TRBV10-3; CDR3aa: CAAGAGTDEQYF; CDR3nt: TGTGCCGCAGGGGCGGGTACCGACGAGCAGTACTTC
d_gene: TRBD1; abundance: once; j_gene: TRBJ2-7; v_gene: TRBV2; CDR3aa: CASRRDRLSYEQYF; CDR3nt: TGTGCCAGCAGGAGGGACAGGCTATCCTACGAGCAGTACTTC
d_gene: TRBD1; abundance: -; j_gene: TRBJ1-1; v_gene: TRBV7-3; CDR3aa: CASSLGQGYTEAFF; CDR3nt: TGTGCCAGCAGCTTAGGACAGGGGTACACTGAAGCTTTCTTT